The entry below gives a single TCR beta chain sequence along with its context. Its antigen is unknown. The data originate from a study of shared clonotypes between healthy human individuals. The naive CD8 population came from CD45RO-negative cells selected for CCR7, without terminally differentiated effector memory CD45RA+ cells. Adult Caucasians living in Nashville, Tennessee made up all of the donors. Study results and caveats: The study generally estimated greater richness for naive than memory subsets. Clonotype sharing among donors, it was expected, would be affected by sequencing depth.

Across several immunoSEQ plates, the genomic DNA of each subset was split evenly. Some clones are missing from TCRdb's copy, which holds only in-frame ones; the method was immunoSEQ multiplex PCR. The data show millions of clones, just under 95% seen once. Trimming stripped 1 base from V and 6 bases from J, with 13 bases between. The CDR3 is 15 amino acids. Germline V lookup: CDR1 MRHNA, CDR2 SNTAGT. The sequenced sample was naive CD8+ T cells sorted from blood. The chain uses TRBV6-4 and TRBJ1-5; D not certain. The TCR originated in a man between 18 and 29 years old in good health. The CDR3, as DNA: TGTGCCAGCAGTGACTTGTGGGAGGGAGGTCAGCCCCAGCATTTT. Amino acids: CASSDLWEGGQPQHF.